The entry below describes one TCR beta chain. The target antigen is unknown. The record originates from a study of CD8 T cells in ankylosing spondylitis. Points from the study as a whole: As reported, disease-linked clones showed significant enrichment in matched ankylosing spondylitis synovial fluid. Blood of patients with ankylosing spondylitis appeared to be characterized by a TCR beta motif of roughly eight highly homologous variants. Disease-linked clones were CD8+ and relatively rare in peripheral blood.

The CDR3 contains 16 residues. J gave up 4 bases and V 5 bases, and 10 bases lay outside the gene matches. Per germline, CDR1 DFQATT and CDR2 SNEGSKA (reference sequence). 5'-RACE, quantitative and with molecular barcodes, yielded the TCR beta libraries. Each CDR3 protein is one row after TCRdb ran MiXCR on the 5' RACE reads. Among 150,000 or so distinct CDR3 sequences listed, 11% were seen once. The specimen sequenced was blood, either unsorted or a sorted T cell fraction (not recorded which). This TCR derives from a male donor with ankylosing spondylitis or in good health (not recorded which). The chain carries TRBV20-1 and TRBJ1-6; TRBD1 aligns across 8 bases. CDR3 loop: CSALGQGRGYNSPLHF. CDR3 sequence (DNA): TGCAGTGCTTTAGGACAGGGTAGGGGATATAATTCACCCCTCCACTTT.